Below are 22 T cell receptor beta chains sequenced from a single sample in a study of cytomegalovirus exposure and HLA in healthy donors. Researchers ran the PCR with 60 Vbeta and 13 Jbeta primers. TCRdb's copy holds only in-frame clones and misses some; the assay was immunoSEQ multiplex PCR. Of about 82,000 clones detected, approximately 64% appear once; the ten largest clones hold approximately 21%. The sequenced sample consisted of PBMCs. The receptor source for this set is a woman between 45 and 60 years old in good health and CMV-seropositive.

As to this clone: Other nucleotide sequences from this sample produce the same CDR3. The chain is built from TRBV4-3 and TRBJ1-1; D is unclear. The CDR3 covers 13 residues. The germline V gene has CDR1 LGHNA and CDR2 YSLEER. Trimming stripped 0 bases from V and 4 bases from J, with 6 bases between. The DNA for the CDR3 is TGCGCCAGCAGCCAAGATCGGAGCACTGAAGCTTTCTTT. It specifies CASSQDRSTEAFF.

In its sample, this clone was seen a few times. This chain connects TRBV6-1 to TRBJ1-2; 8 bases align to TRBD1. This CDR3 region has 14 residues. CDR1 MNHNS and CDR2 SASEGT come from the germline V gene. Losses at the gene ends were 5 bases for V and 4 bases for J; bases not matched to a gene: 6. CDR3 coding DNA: TGTGCCAGCAGTACAGGGGGTACGGGCTATGGCTACACCTTC. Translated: CASSTGGTGYGYTF.

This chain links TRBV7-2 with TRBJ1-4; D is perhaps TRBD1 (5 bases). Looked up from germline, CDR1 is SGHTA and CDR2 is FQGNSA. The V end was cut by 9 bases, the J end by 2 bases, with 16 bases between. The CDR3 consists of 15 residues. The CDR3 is CASNTMGGTNEKLFF. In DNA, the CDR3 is TGTGCCAGTAACACAATGGGGGGGACTAATGAAAAACTGTTTTTT. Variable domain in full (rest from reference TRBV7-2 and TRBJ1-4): GAGVSQSPSNKVTEKGKDVELRCDPISGHTALYWYRQSLGQGLEFLIYFQGNSAPDKSGLPSDRFSAERTGGSVSTLTIQRTQQEDSAVYLCASNTMGGTNEKLFFGSGTQLSVL.

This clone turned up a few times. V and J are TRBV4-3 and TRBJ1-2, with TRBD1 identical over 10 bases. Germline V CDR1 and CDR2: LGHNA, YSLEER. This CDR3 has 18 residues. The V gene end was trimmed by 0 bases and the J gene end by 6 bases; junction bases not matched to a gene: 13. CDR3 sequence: CASSQEIGTGVVLDGYTF. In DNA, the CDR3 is TGCGCCAGCAGCCAAGAGATCGGGACAGGGGTTGTCCTGGATGGCTACACCTTC.

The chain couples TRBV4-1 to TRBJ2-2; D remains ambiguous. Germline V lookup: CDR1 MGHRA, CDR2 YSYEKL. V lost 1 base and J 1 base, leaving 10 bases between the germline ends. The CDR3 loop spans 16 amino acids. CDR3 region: CASSQGLGVNTGELFF. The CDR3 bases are TGCGCCAGCAGCCAAGGTCTAGGTGTGAACACCGGGGAGCTGTTTTTT.

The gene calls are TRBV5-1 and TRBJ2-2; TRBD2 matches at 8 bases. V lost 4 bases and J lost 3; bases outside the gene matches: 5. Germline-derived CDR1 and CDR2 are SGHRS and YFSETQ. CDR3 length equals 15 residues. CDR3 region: CASSPTGGDTGELFF. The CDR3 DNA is TGCGCCAGCAGCCCTACGGGGGGGGACACCGGGGAGCTGTTTTTT.

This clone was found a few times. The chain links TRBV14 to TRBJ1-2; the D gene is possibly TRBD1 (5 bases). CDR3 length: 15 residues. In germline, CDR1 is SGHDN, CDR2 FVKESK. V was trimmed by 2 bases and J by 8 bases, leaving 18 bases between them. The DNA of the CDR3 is TGTGCCAGCAGCCAATTTCAGGGAAATGTGAAGGGCTACACCTTC. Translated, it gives CASSQFQGNVKGYTF.

The CDR3 bases are TGTGCCAGCATCCAAATTCTTGGAGGGTTTGGCTACACCTTC. Its protein is CASIQILGGFGYTF. The V and J genes are TRBV2 and TRBJ1-2; the D is unclear. V dropped 7 bases and J dropped 7 bases, with 19 bases sitting between them. The CDR3 runs to 14 residues. Germline CDR1 is SNHLY and CDR2 is FYNNEI.

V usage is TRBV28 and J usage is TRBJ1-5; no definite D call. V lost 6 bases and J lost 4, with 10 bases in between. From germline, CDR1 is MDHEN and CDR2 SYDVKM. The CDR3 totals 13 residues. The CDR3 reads CASRAKFNQPQHF. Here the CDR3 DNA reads TGTGCCAGCAGAGCAAAGTTTAATCAGCCCCAGCATTTT.

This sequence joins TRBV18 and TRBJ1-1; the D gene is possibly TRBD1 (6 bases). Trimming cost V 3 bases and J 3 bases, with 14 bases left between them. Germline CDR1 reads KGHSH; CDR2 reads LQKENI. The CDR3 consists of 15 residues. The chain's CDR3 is CASSPFTGTDTEAFF. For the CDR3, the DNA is TGTGCCAGCTCACCCTTTACAGGGACGGACACTGAAGCTTTCTTT.

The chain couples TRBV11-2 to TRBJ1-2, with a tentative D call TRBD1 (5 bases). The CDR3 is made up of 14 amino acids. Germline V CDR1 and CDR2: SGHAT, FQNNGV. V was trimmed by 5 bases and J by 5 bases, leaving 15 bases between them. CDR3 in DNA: TGTGCCAGCAGCCCCCGGGACGGACTATATGGCTACACCTTC. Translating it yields CASSPRDGLYGYTF.

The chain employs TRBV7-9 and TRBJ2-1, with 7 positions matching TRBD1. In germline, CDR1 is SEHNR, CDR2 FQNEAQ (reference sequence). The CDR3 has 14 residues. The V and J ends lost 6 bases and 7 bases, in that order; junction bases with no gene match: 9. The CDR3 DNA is TGTGCCAGCAGTCCTATAACAGGGGTGAATGAGCAGTTCTTC. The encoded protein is CASSPITGVNEQFF.

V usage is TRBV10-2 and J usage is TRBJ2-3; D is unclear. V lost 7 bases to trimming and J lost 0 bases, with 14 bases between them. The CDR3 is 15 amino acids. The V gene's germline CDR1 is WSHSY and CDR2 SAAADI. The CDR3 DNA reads TGCGCCAGCAACCGGTCCCCAACTAGCACAGATACGCAGTATTTT. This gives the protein CASNRSPTSTDTQYF.

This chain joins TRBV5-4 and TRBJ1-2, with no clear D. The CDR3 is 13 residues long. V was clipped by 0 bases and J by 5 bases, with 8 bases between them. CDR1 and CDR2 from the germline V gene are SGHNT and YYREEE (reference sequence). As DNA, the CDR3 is TGTGCCAGCAGCTTGGCCGGGGTTTATGGCTACACCTTC. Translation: CASSLAGVYGYTF.

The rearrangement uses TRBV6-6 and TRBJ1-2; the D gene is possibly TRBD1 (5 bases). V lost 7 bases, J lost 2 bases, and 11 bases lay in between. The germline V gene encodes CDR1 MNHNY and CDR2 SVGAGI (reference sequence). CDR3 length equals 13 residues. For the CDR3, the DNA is TGTGCCAGCAACCGGGGGGGGAACTATGGCTACACCTTC. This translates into CASNRGGNYGYTF.

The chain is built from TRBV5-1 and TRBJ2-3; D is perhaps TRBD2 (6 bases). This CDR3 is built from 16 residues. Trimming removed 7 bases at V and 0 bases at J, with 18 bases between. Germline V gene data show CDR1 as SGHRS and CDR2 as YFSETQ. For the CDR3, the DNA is TGCGCCAGCGCAACGACAAGGAGGGGCAGCACAGATACGCAGTATTTT. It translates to CASATTRRGSTDTQYF. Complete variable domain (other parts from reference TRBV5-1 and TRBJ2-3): KAGVTQTPRYLIKTRGQQVTLSCSPISGHRSVSWYQQTPGQGLQFLFEYFSETQRNKGNFPGRFSGRQFSNSRSEMNVSTLELGDSALYLCASATTRRGSTDTQYFGPGTRLTVL.

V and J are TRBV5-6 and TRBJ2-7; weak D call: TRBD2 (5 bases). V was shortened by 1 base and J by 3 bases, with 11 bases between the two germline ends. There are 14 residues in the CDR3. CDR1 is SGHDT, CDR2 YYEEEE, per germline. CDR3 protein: CASSLSGLGYEQYF. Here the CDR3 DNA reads TGTGCCAGCAGCTTGAGCGGCCTGGGCTACGAGCAGTACTTC.

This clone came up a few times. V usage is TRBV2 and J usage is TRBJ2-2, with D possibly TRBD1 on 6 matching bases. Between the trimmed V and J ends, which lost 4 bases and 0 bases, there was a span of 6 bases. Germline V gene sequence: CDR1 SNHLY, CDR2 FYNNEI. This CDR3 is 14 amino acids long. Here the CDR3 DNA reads TGTGCCAGCAGTGGGGACACGAACACCGGGGAGCTGTTTTTT. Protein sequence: CASSGDTNTGELFF. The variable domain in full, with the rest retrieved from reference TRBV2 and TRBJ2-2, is EPEVTQTPSHQVTQMGQEVILRCVPISNHLYFYWYRQILGQKVEFLVSFYNNEISEKSEIFDDQFSVERPDGSNFTLKIRSTKLEDSAMYFCASSGDTNTGELFFGEGSRLTVL.

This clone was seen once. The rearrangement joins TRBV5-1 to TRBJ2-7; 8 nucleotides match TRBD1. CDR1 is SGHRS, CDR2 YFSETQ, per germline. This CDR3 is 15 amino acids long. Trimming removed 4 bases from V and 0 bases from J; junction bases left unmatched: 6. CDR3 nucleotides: TGCGCCAGCAGCACAGGACAGGGAGACTCCTACGAGCAGTACTTC. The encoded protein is CASSTGQGDSYEQYF.

The CDR3: CASSLSTGELFF. For the CDR3, the DNA is TGTGCCAGCAGCTTATCTACCGGGGAGCTGTTTTTT. J is TRBJ2-2 and V is TRBV7-8; D is unresolved. The CDR3 loop spans 12 amino acids. Trimming stripped 2 bases from V and 5 bases from J, with 3 bases between. In germline, CDR1 is SGHVS, CDR2 FQNEAQ. The entire variable domain, with the rest obtained from reference TRBV7-8 and TRBJ2-2, is as follows: GAGVSQSPRYKVAKRGQDVALRCDPISGHVSLFWYQQALGQGPEFLTYFQNEAQLDKSGLPSDRFFAERPEGSVSTLKIQRTQQEDSAVYLCASSLSTGELFFGEGSRLTVL.

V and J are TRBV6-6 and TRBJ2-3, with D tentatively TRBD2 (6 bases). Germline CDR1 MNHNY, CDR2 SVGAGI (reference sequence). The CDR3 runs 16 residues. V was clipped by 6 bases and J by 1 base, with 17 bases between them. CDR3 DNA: TGTGCCAGCAGAGGGGCGGCTAGCGAAGGCACAGATACGCAGTATTTT. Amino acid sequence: CASRGAASEGTDTQYF.

The CDR3 sequence: CASSLSIQGTEAFF. CDR3 DNA: TGTGCCAGCAGCTTATCCATACAGGGCACTGAAGCTTTCTTT. The V and J genes are TRBV7-8 and TRBJ1-1, with D possibly matching TRBD1 (6 bases). V was clipped by 2 bases and J by 4 bases, with 11 bases between them. Germline V lookup: CDR1 SGHVS, CDR2 FQNEAQ. This CDR3 is 14 amino acids long.